Reported below is one T cell receptor beta chain. This clone showed up just a few times. The specificity of this receptor is unknown. The record has no base qualities; no much larger clone is one base away. V has 2 bases trimmed and J has 4 bases trimmed; junction bases matching no gene number 4. The CDR3, cysteine through phenylalanine, is 15 amino acids long. The entry retains the CDR3 DNA only, 45 bases that are in frame from base 1. The germline V gene (reference sequence) yields MNHNY for CDR1 and SVGAGI for CDR2. No treatment had been received by any patient before thyroid surgery. Using T-cell receptor beta sequencing, the study looked back at clinical samples from patients collected from about 2011 to 2018. The data originate from a study of metastatic and nonmetastatic thyroid tumors (dated by TCRdb to the early 2020s). Study-level background: Repertoires were compared across peripheral blood and tumor or nodule tissue samples from malignant and benign thyroid patients. The paper's findings and limits, for the study overall: TCR beta diversity was reported as significantly higher in malignant tumors than in benign nodules, in both blood and tumor samples.

Libraries came from PCR. Sequenced on an Illumina HiSeq 4000. High-throughput sequencing was used to profile the TCR beta-chain CDR3 region of every patient. In the original analysis: Drawing on CDR3 differences between clinicopathological groups, the researchers built a classifier meant to tell apart patients with distant-metastatic papillary thyroid cancer. Repertoire diversity was assessed with the Shannon index, and tumor-blood repertoire similarity with the Morisita-Horn index. The public reads were quality trimmed at Q25 with fastp and then assembled into clones with MiXCR by TCRdb, keeping productive beta chains. The V and J calls here are based on TCRdb, not the publication. The sample table lists around 50,000 clones, approximately 20% of them with a count of one. The ten largest clones add up to roughly 3.8% of the sample.

The clonotype originates from a male donor with papillary thyroid cancer or a benign thyroid nodule (not recorded which). Some clones in this sample may be carry-over from other donors' samples. This sequence uses TRBV6-6 and TRBJ2-1, with 8 bases aligning to TRBD1. The sequencing input was blood. In nucleotide form, the sequence is TGTGCCAGCAGTTACGGACAGGGTTTGTACAATGAGCAGTTCTTC. Its protein product is CASSYGQGLYNEQFF.